This TCR beta chain comes out of a study of cytomegalovirus exposure and HLA in healthy donors. Study observations and caveats: In a later analysis, specific HLA alleles were associated with 15,000 to 20,000 TCR beta sequences at a 0.05 false discovery rate.

The PCR made use of 60 Vbeta and 13 Jbeta primers. Sequenced by immunoSEQ multiplex PCR; TCRdb stores in-frame clones only, minus some. This sample has 72,000 or so clones, with roughly 68% found just once. With respect to this clone: Its target is unknown.

Sequencing input: PBMCs. This clonotype was obtained from a woman between 50 and 59 years old in good health and CMV-seronegative.

The CDR3 reads CASSPLGQGLRSGNTIYF. In nucleotides, the CDR3 is TGCGCCAGCAGCCCTCTGGGACAGGGCCTCCGCTCTGGAAACACCATATATTTT. The chain couples TRBV5-1 to TRBJ1-3, with 9 bases identical to TRBD1. V gave up 4 bases and J gave up 0 bases; unmatched junction bases: 11. Germline CDR1 reads SGHRS; CDR2 reads YFSETQ. This CDR3 region has 18 residues.